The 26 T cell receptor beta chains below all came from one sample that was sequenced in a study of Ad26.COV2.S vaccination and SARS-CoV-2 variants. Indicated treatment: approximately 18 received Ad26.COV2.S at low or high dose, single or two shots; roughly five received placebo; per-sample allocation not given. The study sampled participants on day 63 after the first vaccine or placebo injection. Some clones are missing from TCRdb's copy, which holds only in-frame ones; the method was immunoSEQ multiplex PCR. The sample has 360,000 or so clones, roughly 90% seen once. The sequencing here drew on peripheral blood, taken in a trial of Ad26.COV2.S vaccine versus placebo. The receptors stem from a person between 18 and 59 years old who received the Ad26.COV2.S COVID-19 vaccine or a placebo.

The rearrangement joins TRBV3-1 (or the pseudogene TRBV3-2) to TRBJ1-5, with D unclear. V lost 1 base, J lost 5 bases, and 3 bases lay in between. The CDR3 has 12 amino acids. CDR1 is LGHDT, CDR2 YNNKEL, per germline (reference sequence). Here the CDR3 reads CASSQGDQPQHF. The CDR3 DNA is TGTGCCAGCAGCCAAGGGGATCAGCCCCAGCATTTT.

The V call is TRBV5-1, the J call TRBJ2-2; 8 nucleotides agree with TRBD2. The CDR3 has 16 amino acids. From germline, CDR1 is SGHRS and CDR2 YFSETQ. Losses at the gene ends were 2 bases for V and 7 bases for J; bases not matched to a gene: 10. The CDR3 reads CASSFPAGAVIGELFF. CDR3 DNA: TGCGCCAGCAGCTTCCCAGCGGGAGCCGTCATCGGGGAGCTGTTTTTT.

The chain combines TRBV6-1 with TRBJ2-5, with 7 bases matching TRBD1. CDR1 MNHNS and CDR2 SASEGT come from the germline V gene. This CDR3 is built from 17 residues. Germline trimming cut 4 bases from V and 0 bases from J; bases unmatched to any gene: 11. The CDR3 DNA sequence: TGTGCCAGCAGTGTTTTCCCCGGGACAGCAAACCAAGAGACCCAGTACTTC. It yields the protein CASSVFPGTANQETQYF.

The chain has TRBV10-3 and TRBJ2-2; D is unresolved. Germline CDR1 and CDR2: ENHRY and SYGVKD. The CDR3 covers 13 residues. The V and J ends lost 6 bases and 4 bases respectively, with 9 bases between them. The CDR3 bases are TGTGCCATCAGGGACGGTTCCACCGGGGAGCTGTTTTTT. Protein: CAIRDGSTGELFF.

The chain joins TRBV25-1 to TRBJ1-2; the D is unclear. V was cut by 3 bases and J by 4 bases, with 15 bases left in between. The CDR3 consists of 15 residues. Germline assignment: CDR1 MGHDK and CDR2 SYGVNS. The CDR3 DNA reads TGTGCCAGCAGTGATCCCCGACGACCTACCTATGGCTACACCTTC. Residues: CASSDPRRPTYGYTF.

The CDR3 is CASSLVAGANTEAFF. The CDR3 DNA reads TGTGCCAGCAGCTTAGTGGCAGGGGCGAACACTGAAGCTTTCTTT. V usage is TRBV7-2 and J usage is TRBJ1-1, with a tentative D call TRBD1 (6 bases). Trimming removed 1 base at V and 1 base at J, with 10 bases between. Germline V lookup: CDR1 SGHTA, CDR2 FQGNSA. The CDR3 runs to 15 residues.

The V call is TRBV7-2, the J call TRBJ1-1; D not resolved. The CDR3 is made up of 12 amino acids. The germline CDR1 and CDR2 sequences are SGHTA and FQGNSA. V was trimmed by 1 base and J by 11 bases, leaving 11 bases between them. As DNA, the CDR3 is TGTGCCAGCAGCTTAGGGGGTCAGGCGGCTTTCTTT. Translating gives CASSLGGQAAFF.

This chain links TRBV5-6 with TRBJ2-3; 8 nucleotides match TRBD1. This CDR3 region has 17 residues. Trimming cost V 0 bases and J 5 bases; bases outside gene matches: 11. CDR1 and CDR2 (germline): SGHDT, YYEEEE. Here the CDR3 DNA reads TGTGCCAGCAGCTTGGCTGTGACAGGGGTTTTTGGAGATACGCAGTATTTT. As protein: CASSLAVTGVFGDTQYF.

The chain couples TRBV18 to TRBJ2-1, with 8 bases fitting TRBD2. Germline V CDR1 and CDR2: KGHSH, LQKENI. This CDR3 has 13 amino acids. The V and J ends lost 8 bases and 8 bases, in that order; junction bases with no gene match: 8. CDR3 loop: CASTKRELDEQFF. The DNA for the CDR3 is TGTGCCAGCACGAAGCGGGAGCTAGATGAGCAGTTCTTC. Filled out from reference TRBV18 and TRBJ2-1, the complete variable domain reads NAGVMQNPRHLVRRRGQEARLRCSPMKGHSHVYWYRQLPEEGLKFMVYLQKENIIDESGMPKERFSAEFPKEGPSILRIQQVVRGDSAAYFCASTKRELDEQFFGPGTRLTVL.

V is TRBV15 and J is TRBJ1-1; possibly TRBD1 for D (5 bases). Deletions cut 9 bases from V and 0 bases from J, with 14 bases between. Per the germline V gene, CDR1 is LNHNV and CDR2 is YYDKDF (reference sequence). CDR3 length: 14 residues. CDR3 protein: CATGWGTMNTEAFF. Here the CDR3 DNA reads TGTGCCACTGGATGGGGGACTATGAACACTGAAGCTTTCTTT. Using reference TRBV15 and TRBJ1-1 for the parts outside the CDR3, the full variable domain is DAMVIQNPRYQVTQFGKPVTLSCSQTLNHNVMYWYQQKSSQAPKLLFHYYDKDFNNEADTPDNFQSRRPNTSFCFLDIRSPGLGDTAMYLCATGWGTMNTEAFFGQGTRLTVV.

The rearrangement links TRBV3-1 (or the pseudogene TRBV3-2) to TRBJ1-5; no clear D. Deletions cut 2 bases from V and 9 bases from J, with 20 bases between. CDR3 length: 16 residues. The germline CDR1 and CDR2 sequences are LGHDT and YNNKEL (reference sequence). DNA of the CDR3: TGTGCCAGCAGCCAATCCGAAGGCGGCAAAGTGAGGCCCCAGCATTTT. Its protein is CASSQSEGGKVRPQHF.

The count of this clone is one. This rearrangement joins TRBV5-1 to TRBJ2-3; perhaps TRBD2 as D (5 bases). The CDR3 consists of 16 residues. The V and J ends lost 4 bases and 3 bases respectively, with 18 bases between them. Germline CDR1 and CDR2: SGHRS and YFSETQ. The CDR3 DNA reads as TGCGCCAGCAGCGCTCGAAGGTGGGGAGAAACAGATACGCAGTATTTT. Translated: CASSARRWGETDTQYF.

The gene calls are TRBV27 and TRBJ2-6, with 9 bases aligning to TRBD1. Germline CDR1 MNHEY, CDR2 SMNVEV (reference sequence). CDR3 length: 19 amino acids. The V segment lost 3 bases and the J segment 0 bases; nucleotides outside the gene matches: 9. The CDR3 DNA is TGTGCCAGCAGTTTGACCCGGACAGGGGCTGCCTCTGGGGCCAACGTCCTGACTTTC. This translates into CASSLTRTGAASGANVLTF.

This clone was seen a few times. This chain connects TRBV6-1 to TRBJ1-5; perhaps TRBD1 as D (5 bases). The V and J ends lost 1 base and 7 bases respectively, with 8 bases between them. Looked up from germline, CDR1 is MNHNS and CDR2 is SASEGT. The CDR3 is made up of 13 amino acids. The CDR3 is CASSEGSGQPQHF. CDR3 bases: TGTGCCAGCAGTGAAGGATCAGGGCAGCCCCAGCATTTT.

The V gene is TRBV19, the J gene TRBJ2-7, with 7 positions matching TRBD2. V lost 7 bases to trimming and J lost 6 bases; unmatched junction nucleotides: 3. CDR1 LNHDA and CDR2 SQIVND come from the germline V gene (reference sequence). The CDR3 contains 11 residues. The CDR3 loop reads CASKGGFEQYF. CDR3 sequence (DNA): TGTGCCAGTAAGGGAGGGTTCGAGCAGTACTTC.

The CDR3 nucleotides read TGCAGCGTTGTGGAGGGGCTGAACACTGAAGCTTTCTTT. Translated, it gives CSVVEGLNTEAFF. The chain carries TRBV29-1 and TRBJ1-1; TRBD1 is a possible D gene (5 bases). Trimming stripped 4 bases from V and 0 bases from J, with 9 bases between. Looked up from germline, CDR1 is SQVTM and CDR2 is ANQGSEA. The CDR3 length is 13 residues.

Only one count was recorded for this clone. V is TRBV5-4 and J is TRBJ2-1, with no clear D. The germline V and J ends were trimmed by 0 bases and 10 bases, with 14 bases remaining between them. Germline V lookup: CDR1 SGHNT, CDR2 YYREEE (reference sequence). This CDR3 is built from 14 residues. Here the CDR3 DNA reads TGTGCCAGCAGCTTGGGACATGGGCGCTGGGAGCAGTTCTTC. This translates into CASSLGHGRWEQFF.

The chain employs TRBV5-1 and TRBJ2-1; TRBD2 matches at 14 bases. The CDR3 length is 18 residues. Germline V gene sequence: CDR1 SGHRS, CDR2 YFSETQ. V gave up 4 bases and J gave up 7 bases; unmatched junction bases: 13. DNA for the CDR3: TGCGCCAGCAGCCACGCTGGGACTAGCGGGAGTATTGGGAATGAGCAGTTCTTC. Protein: CASSHAGTSGSIGNEQFF.

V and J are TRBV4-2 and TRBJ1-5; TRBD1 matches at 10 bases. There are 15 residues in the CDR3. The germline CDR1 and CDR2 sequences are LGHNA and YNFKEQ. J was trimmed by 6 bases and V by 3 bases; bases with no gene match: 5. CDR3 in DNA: TGTGCCAGCAGCCAGTGGACAGGGGGGACTCAGCCCCAGCATTTT. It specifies CASSQWTGGTQPQHF.

The CDR3 DNA sequence: TGTGCCAGCAGCTTGGGACAGGTTGGCTACACCTTC. The encoded protein is CASSLGQVGYTF. The genes are TRBV5-6 and TRBJ1-2; D is possibly TRBD1 (6 bases). The CDR3 spans 12 residues. CDR1 SGHDT and CDR2 YYEEEE come from the germline V gene. V lost 0 bases, J lost 7 bases, and 7 bases lay in between.

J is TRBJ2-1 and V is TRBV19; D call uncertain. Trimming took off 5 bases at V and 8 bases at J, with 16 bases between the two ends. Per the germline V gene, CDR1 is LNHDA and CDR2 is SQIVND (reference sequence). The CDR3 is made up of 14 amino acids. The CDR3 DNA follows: TGTGCCAGTAGTTCGCAGATCCGGTGGGATGAGCAGTTCTTC. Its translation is CASSSQIRWDEQFF.

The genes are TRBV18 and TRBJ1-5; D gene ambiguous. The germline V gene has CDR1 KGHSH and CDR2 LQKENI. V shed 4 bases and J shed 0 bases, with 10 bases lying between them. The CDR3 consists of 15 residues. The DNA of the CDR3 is TGTGCCAGCTCACAGGATACCCTTAGCAATCAGCCCCAGCATTTT. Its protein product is CASSQDTLSNQPQHF.

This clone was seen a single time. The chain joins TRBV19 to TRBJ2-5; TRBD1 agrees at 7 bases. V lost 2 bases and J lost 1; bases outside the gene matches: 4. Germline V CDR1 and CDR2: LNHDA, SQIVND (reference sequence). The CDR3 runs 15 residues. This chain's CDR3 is CASSIRGQPQETQYF. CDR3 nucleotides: TGTGCCAGTAGTATAAGGGGACAGCCCCAAGAGACCCAGTACTTC.

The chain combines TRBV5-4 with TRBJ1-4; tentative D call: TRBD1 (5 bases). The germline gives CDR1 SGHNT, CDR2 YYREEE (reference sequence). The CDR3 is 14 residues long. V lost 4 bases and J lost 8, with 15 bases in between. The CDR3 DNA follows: TGTGCCAGCAGCCCCACGGGGCGTGGAGAAAAACTGTTTTTT. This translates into CASSPTGRGEKLFF. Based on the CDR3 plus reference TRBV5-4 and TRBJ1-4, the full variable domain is ETGVTQSPTHLIKTRGQQVTLRCSSQSGHNTVSWYQQALGQGPQFIFQYYREEENGRGNFPPRFSGLQFPNYSSELNVNALELDDSALYLCASSPTGRGEKLFFGSGTQLSVL.

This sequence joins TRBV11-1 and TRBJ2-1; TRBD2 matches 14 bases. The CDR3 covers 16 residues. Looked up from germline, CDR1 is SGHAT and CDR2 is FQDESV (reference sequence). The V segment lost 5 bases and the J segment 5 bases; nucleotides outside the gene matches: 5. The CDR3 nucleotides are TGTGCCAGCAGCAAGGGACTAGCGGGAGTACACAATGAGCAGTTCTTC. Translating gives CASSKGLAGVHNEQFF.

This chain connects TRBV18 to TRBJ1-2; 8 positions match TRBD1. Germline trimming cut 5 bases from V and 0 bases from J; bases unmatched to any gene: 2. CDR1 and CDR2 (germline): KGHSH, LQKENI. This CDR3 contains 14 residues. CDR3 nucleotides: TGTGCCAGCTCATTGACAGGGGCTAACTATGGCTACACCTTC. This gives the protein CASSLTGANYGYTF.